This TCR beta chain was recorded in a study of cytomegalovirus exposure and HLA in healthy donors. Study conclusions and caveats: One cluster of highly shared sequence variants probably arose as a sequencing artifact.

Researchers ran the PCR with 60 Vbeta and 13 Jbeta primers. Method: immunoSEQ multiplex PCR; TCRdb's copy keeps in-frame clones and lacks some. The sample consists of around 180,000 clones, roughly 90% of them appearing once. Germline V gene sequence: CDR1 LNHNV, CDR2 YYDKDF (reference sequence). Trimming removed 5 bases from V and 1 base from J, with 13 bases in between. CDR3 length: 15 amino acids. On this clone itself: No antigen is known for it.

The chain combines TRBV15 with TRBJ2-3; D possibly corresponds to TRBD2 (6 bases). The sequenced material came from PBMCs. This receptor was identified in a girl in the first two years of life in good health and CMV-seronegative. The CDR3 sequence: CATSVSSGGTDTQYF. The CDR3 DNA reads as TGTGCCACCAGCGTTAGTAGCGGAGGCACAGATACGCAGTATTTT.